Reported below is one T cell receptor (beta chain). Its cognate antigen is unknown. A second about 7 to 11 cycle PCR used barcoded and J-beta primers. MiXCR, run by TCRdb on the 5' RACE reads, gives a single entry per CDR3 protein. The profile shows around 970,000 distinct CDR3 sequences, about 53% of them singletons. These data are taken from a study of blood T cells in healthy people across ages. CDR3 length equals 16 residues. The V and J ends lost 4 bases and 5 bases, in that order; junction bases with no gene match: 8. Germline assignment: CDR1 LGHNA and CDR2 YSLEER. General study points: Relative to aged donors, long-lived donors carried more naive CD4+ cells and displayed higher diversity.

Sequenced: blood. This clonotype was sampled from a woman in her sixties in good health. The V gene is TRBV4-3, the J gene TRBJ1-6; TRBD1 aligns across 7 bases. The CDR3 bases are TGCGCCAGCAGCCTCTCTCCCGGGACAGATAATTCACCCCTCCACTTT. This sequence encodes CASSLSPGTDNSPLHF.